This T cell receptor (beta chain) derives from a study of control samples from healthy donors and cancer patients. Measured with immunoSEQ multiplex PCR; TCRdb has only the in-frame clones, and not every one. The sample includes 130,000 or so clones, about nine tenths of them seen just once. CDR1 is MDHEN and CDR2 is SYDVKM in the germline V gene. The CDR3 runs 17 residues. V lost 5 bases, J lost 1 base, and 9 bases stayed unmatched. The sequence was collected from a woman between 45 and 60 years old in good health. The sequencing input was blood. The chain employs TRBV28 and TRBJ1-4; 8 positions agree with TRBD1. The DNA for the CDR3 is TGTGCCAGCAGTCCCCGGACAGGGAGAGGAACTAATGAAAAACTGTTTTTT. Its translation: CASSPRTGRGTNEKLFF.